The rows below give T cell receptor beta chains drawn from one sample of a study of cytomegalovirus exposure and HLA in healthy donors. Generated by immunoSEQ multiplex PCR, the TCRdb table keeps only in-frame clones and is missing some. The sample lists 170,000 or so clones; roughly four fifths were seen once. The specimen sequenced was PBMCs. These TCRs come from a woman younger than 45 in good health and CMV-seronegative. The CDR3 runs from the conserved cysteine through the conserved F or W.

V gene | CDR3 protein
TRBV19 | CASSSSTGTDQPQHF
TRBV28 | CASSSTLLAGTQETQYF
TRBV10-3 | CAISRGSTNEKLFF
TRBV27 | CASSPKWGGEQYF
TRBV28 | CASFLYPRGLELDEQYF
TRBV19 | CASSILAGQSYEQYF
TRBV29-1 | CSVTRQGVDGYTF
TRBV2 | CASLSGLAGGRYVKNIQYF
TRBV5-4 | CASSFPGTSEQFF
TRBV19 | CASSIAENYGYTF
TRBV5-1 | CASRLQTNEKLFF
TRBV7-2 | CASSPNGQSYNEQFF
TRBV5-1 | CASSLAGGDTGELFF
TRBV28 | CASSAAGIANEKLFF
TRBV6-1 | CASKSRRNTGELFF
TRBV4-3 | CASSRDSDSYEQYF
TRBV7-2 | CATVLKNTGELFF
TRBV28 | CASSSGGGQGTDTQYF
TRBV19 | CASSRPDYGYTF
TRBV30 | CAWSVLTSSTDTQYF
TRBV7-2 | CASSFLWTAQGAYEQYF
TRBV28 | CASSFGGSNQPQHF
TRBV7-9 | CASSSQGEQYF
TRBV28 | CASSLPTGSGNTIYF
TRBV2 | CASSGTGMRNNSPLHF
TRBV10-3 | CAISVMAPNSYEQYF
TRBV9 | CASSANSGAYTGELFF
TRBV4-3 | CASSQDRGTQPQHF
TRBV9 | CASSVYGQPNEKLFF
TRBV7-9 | CASSPGGTNGYTF
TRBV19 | CATRQNSGNTIYF
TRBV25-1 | CASMGQGNTEAFF
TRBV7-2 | CASSLLRDSYEQYF
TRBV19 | CASSFWTGYNEQFF
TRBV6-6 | CASRSFQGEAFF
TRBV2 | CASSEGGFRGTDTQYF
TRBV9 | CASSASLVLDTQYF
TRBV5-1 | CASSIEGLATDQETQYF
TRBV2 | CASIERLAGKWGTGELFF
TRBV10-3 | CAISSLPPPGDGYGYTF
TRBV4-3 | CASSQGARNTEAFF
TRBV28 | CASPPRGLLKRAYEQYF
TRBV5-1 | CASRDSLDAGELFF
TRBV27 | CASSSRGSISYEQYF
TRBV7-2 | CASRRNPDGKNTGELFF
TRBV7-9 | CASSSRSAGKNTQYF
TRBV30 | CAWSPTGNEQYF
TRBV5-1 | CASSTGHYQETQYF
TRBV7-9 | CASSERFRTSLQETQYF
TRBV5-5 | CASSRIGTGINTIYF
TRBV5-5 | CASSLGTGSYSNQPQHF
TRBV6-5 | CASSLPGSSYEQYF
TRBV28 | CASSLWARLGLEANNEQFF
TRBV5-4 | CASSLGGQGLSPLHF
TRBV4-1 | CASSQGHGDTEAFF